The present T cell receptor beta chain was sequenced within a study of cytomegalovirus exposure and HLA in healthy donors. Study as a whole: Of some 400 genotyped donors, roughly 80% clustered with self-reported Caucasian donors.

The germline gives CDR1 SGHNT, CDR2 YYREEE (reference sequence). V was pared by 1 base and J by 5 bases, with 2 bases of the junction left unmatched. This CDR3 comprises 13 residues. The study, taken as a whole, reports: The listing of roughly 160 TCR beta chains classed them as cytomegalovirus-associated. Despite most TCR sequences being rare, some public TCRs occurred in many donors. Per a later analysis, 16,951 TCR beta sequences showed association with HLA alleles at 0.05 false discovery rate.

Concerning this clone itself: Its antigen is as yet unknown.

It was with 60 Vbeta and 13 Jbeta primers that the PCR ran. Some clones are missing from TCRdb's copy, which holds only in-frame ones; the method was immunoSEQ multiplex PCR. The table shows some 120,000 clones, with roughly four fifths occurring only once. The sequencing input was PBMCs. The chain uses TRBV5-4 and TRBJ2-5; 7 nucleotides align to TRBD1. The receptor was derived from a woman between 40 and 55 years old in good health and CMV-seronegative. This chain's CDR3 is CASSLRGQETQYF. The CDR3 region has the DNA TGTGCCAGCAGCTTGAGGGGGCAGGAGACCCAGTACTTC.